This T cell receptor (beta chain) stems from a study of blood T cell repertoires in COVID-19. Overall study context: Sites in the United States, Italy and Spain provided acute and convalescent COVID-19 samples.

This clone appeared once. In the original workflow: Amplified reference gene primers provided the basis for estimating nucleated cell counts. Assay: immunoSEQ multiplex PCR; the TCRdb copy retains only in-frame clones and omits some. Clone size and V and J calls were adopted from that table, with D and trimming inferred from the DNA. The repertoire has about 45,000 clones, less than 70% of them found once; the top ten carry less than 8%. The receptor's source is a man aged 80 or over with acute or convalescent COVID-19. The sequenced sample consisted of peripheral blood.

The CDR3 here is CASSLRTGRGTNYGYTF. In DNA, the CDR3 is TGTGCCAGCAGCTTAAGAACGGGTAGAGGGACTAACTATGGCTACACCTTC. The rearrangement uses TRBV7-2 and TRBJ1-2; D remains unclear. Trimming took 2 bases from V and 0 from J, leaving 16 bases between them. Germline assignment: CDR1 SGHTA and CDR2 FQGNSA. The CDR3 has 17 amino acids.